This is a list of T cell receptor beta chains from one sample in a study of shared clonotypes between healthy human individuals. Repertoires were generated with immunoSEQ multiplex PCR, while TCRdb's copy carries only in-frame clones and drops some. The sample has millions of clones; less than 95% are singletons. The material sequenced was naive CD8+ T cells sorted from blood. Receptor source: a man younger than 35 in good health. Both conserved end residues are trimmed from each CDR3. Fields, in order: CDR3 length, clone size, J gene, V gene, CDR3 protein. The size entry is marked missing in some rows and otherwise reads once, few, many or a size class.

cdr3_length: 12
clone_size: -
j_call: TRBJ2-7
v_call: TRBV28
cdr3_aa: ASSSLDGAYEQY

cdr3_length: 13
clone_size: -
j_call: TRBJ2-1
v_call: TRBV7-2
cdr3_aa: ASSPAWEPYNEQF

cdr3_length: 12
clone_size: -
j_call: TRBJ2-7
v_call: TRBV6-5
cdr3_aa: ASSYQEGRYEQY

cdr3_length: 12
clone_size: -
j_call: TRBJ2-7
v_call: TRBV7-9
cdr3_aa: ASSPSGAYYEQY

cdr3_length: 11
clone_size: -
j_call: TRBJ1-3
v_call: TRBV9
cdr3_aa: ASSSRSGNTIY

cdr3_length: 13
clone_size: -
j_call: TRBJ2-7
v_call: TRBV7-9
cdr3_aa: ASSPPGQFSYEQY

cdr3_length: 15
clone_size: -
j_call: TRBJ2-2
v_call: TRBV11-2
cdr3_aa: ASSLVLAGGNEGELF

cdr3_length: 15
clone_size: -
j_call: TRBJ2-7
v_call: TRBV4-1
cdr3_aa: ASSQGGSGGRPYEQY

cdr3_length: 12
clone_size: -
j_call: TRBJ1-5
v_call: TRBV18
cdr3_aa: ASSQDRGSRTQH

cdr3_length: 15
clone_size: -
j_call: TRBJ2-5
v_call: TRBV11-2
cdr3_aa: ASSFGAGLAGGETQY

cdr3_length: 14
clone_size: -
j_call: TRBJ2-3
v_call: TRBV4-1
cdr3_aa: ASSQDPSGFSDTQY

cdr3_length: 12
clone_size: -
j_call: TRBJ1-6
v_call: TRBV5-4
cdr3_aa: ASSLEGTGSPLH

cdr3_length: 11
clone_size: -
j_call: TRBJ2-1
v_call: TRBV27
cdr3_aa: ASSSTLKIEQF

cdr3_length: 13
clone_size: -
j_call: TRBJ1-3
v_call: TRBV5-1
cdr3_aa: ASSLGPSSGNTIY

cdr3_length: 12
clone_size: -
j_call: TRBJ1-3
v_call: TRBV10-1
cdr3_aa: ARQRDREGNTIY

cdr3_length: 14
clone_size: -
j_call: TRBJ2-4
v_call: TRBV7-8
cdr3_aa: ASSLTSGGTKNIQY

cdr3_length: 11
clone_size: -
j_call: TRBJ2-1
v_call: TRBV6-5
cdr3_aa: ASSYSGYNEQF

cdr3_length: 12
clone_size: -
j_call: TRBJ2-1
v_call: TRBV4-1
cdr3_aa: ASSPSGSYNEQF

cdr3_length: 13
clone_size: once
j_call: TRBJ1-5
v_call: TRBV4-1
cdr3_aa: ASRPGTGANQPQH

cdr3_length: 13
clone_size: -
j_call: TRBJ2-3
v_call: TRBV9
cdr3_aa: ASSDGGVSTDTQY

cdr3_length: 10
clone_size: -
j_call: TRBJ2-7
v_call: TRBV6-1
cdr3_aa: ASSHRAYEQY

cdr3_length: 10
clone_size: -
j_call: TRBJ2-7
v_call: TRBV19
cdr3_aa: ASSTTGAEQY

cdr3_length: 11
clone_size: -
j_call: TRBJ1-1
v_call: TRBV9
cdr3_aa: ASSATGETEAF

cdr3_length: 12
clone_size: -
j_call: TRBJ2-7
v_call: TRBV9
cdr3_aa: ASSVAGEGYEQY

cdr3_length: 10
clone_size: -
j_call: TRBJ2-2
v_call: TRBV30
cdr3_aa: AWSPGWGELF

cdr3_length: 12
clone_size: -
j_call: TRBJ2-5
v_call: TRBV2
cdr3_aa: ASTQGGVQETQY

cdr3_length: 13
clone_size: -
j_call: TRBJ2-1
v_call: TRBV7-6
cdr3_aa: ASSSPGQGYNEQF

cdr3_length: 12
clone_size: -
j_call: TRBJ2-3
v_call: TRBV9
cdr3_aa: ASSVNGVTDTQY

cdr3_length: 11
clone_size: -
j_call: TRBJ2-7
v_call: TRBV4-3
cdr3_aa: ASSHWTGYEQY

cdr3_length: 11
clone_size: -
j_call: TRBJ1-1
v_call: TRBV7-2
cdr3_aa: ASSSRGRAEAF

cdr3_length: 14
clone_size: -
j_call: TRBJ1-4
v_call: TRBV5-6
cdr3_aa: ASSHTGEGTNEKLF

cdr3_length: 13
clone_size: -
j_call: TRBJ1-5
v_call: TRBV4-1
cdr3_aa: ASSQDTGSGQPQH

cdr3_length: 12
clone_size: -
j_call: TRBJ2-1
v_call: TRBV5-1
cdr3_aa: ASSLAGADNEQF

cdr3_length: 13
clone_size: -
j_call: TRBJ1-2
v_call: TRBV30
cdr3_aa: AWSGTKPINYGYT

cdr3_length: 13
clone_size: -
j_call: TRBJ2-2
v_call: TRBV6-6
cdr3_aa: ASSRTGEGTGELF

cdr3_length: 12
clone_size: -
j_call: TRBJ1-2
v_call: TRBV27
cdr3_aa: ASSPTGINYGYT

cdr3_length: 14
clone_size: -
j_call: TRBJ2-2
v_call: TRBV5-1
cdr3_aa: ASSFSAGEGTGELF

cdr3_length: 13
clone_size: -
j_call: TRBJ2-3
v_call: TRBV18
cdr3_aa: ASSPGTGNTDTQY

cdr3_length: 9
clone_size: -
j_call: TRBJ1-2
v_call: TRBV21-1
cdr3_aa: ASSIKEGYT

cdr3_length: 11
clone_size: -
j_call: TRBJ1-2
v_call: TRBV9
cdr3_aa: ASSATGGDGYT

cdr3_length: 13
clone_size: -
j_call: TRBJ2-7
v_call: TRBV5-4
cdr3_aa: ASSVRAPPGHEQY

cdr3_length: 11
clone_size: once
j_call: TRBJ2-7
v_call: TRBV19
cdr3_aa: ASSMTGRYEQY

cdr3_length: 12
clone_size: -
j_call: TRBJ2-7
v_call: TRBV6-1
cdr3_aa: ASSDPGSSYEQY

cdr3_length: 11
clone_size: -
j_call: TRBJ2-7
v_call: TRBV19
cdr3_aa: ASSSGLGYEQY

cdr3_length: 12
clone_size: -
j_call: TRBJ2-1
v_call: TRBV19
cdr3_aa: ASSQGSNYNEQF

cdr3_length: 12
clone_size: -
j_call: TRBJ2-1
v_call: TRBV7-2
cdr3_aa: ASSLIGTDNEQF

cdr3_length: 10
clone_size: once
j_call: TRBJ2-7
v_call: TRBV29-1
cdr3_aa: SVAGTGQEQY

cdr3_length: 12
clone_size: -
j_call: TRBJ2-3
v_call: TRBV7-9
cdr3_aa: ASSLVAGDDTQY

cdr3_length: 12
clone_size: -
j_call: TRBJ1-1
v_call: TRBV27
cdr3_aa: ASSLRGMNTEAF

cdr3_length: 11
clone_size: -
j_call: TRBJ2-7
v_call: TRBV7-2
cdr3_aa: ASSLGGGYEQY

cdr3_length: 12
clone_size: -
j_call: TRBJ2-7
v_call: TRBV29-1
cdr3_aa: SGWVAGDSYEQY

cdr3_length: 13
clone_size: -
j_call: TRBJ1-1
v_call: TRBV6-5
cdr3_aa: ASQTGEEGRTEAF

cdr3_length: 10
clone_size: -
j_call: TRBJ1-2
v_call: TRBV7-9
cdr3_aa: ASNQGLEGYT

cdr3_length: 10
clone_size: -
j_call: TRBJ2-7
v_call: TRBV28
cdr3_aa: ASSTPAYEQY

cdr3_length: 11
clone_size: -
j_call: TRBJ2-7
v_call: TRBV6-5
cdr3_aa: ASSDPGAYEQY

cdr3_length: 11
clone_size: once
j_call: TRBJ2-1
v_call: TRBV5-5
cdr3_aa: ASSPTSSDEQF

cdr3_length: 12
clone_size: -
j_call: TRBJ2-7
v_call: TRBV27
cdr3_aa: ASSLLGMPYEQY